Following are 27 T cell receptor beta chains from one sample sequenced in a study of blood T cell repertoires in COVID-19. Libraries were prepared by immunoSEQ multiplex PCR; TCRdb keeps only in-frame clonotypes and omits some of them. The sample shows roughly 220,000 clones, approximately 86% of them seen only once. The sample taken for sequencing was peripheral blood. The receptors come from a woman between 45 and 60 years old with COVID-19, enrolled during active disease.

This clone occurred many times. The gene calls are TRBV11-3 and TRBJ2-2; weak D call: TRBD1 (6 bases). Germline CDR1 reads SGHNT; CDR2 reads YENEEA. V was clipped by 5 bases and J by 3 bases, with 13 bases between them. This CDR3 comprises 15 residues. The CDR3 loop is CASSHRVVDTGELFF. CDR3 nucleotide sequence: TGTGCCAGCAGCCACAGGGTAGTCGACACCGGGGAGCTGTTTTTT.

V and J are TRBV2 and TRBJ1-2; possible D gene TRBD1, 5 bases. CDR1 is SNHLY and CDR2 is FYNNEI in the germline V gene. The CDR3 covers 14 residues. V lost 7 bases to trimming and J lost 5 bases, with 17 bases between them. This CDR3 reads CASTRQIIHYGYTF. As DNA, the CDR3 is TGTGCCAGCACTAGACAGATTATTCATTATGGCTACACCTTC.

The V call is TRBV14, the J call TRBJ2-4, with D perhaps TRBD2 (7 bases). Germline lookup yields CDR1 SGHDN and CDR2 FVKESK. Trimming took 4 bases from V and 0 from J, leaving 13 bases between them. This CDR3 is 16 amino acids long. The CDR3 loop reads CASSPGGLLAKNIQYF. The CDR3 bases are TGTGCCAGCAGCCCCGGGGGGCTGCTAGCCAAAAACATTCAGTACTTC. Using reference TRBV14 and TRBJ2-4 for the parts outside the CDR3, the full variable domain is EAGVTQFPSHSVIEKGQTVTLRCDPISGHDNLYWYRRVMGKEIKFLLHFVKESKQDESGMPNNRFLAERTGGTYSTLKVQPAELEDSGVYFCASSPGGLLAKNIQYFGAGTRLSVL.

This clone appeared a single time. The chain carries TRBV30 and TRBJ1-3, with 9 positions matching TRBD1. Per germline, CDR1 GTSNPN and CDR2 SVGIG (reference sequence). With V trimmed by 2 bases and J by 1 base, 9 bases remained unmatched. The CDR3 has 17 residues. The CDR3 region has the DNA TGTGCCTGGAGTCGGTGGGGACAGGGAGCGTCTGGAAACACCATATATTTT. This translates into CAWSRWGQGASGNTIYF. The complete variable domain, with remaining parts taken from reference TRBV30 and TRBJ1-3, reads SQTIHQWPATLVQPVGSPLSLECTVEGTSNPNLYWYRQAAGRGLQLLFYSVGIGQISSEVPQNLSASRPQDRQFILSSKKLLLSDSGFYLCAWSRWGQGASGNTIYFGEGSWLTVV.

The CDR3, as DNA: TGCGCCAGCAGCGGGGCAGGGATAACCGGGGAGCTGTTTTTT. Protein sequence: CASSGAGITGELFF. The chain couples TRBV5-1 to TRBJ2-2; the D gene is possibly TRBD1 (5 bases). From germline, CDR1 is SGHRS and CDR2 YFSETQ. V lost 4 bases, J lost 5 bases, and 12 bases lay in between. The CDR3 runs to 14 residues.

The chain recombines TRBV6-5 with TRBJ1-5; no clear D. Germline V gene lookup returns CDR1 MNHEY and CDR2 SVGAGI. Trimming left V 7 bases short and J 2 bases short, with 6 bases between. CDR3 size: 12 residues. The CDR3 sequence: CASKSRNQPQHF. The CDR3 region has the DNA TGTGCCAGCAAGAGCCGCAATCAGCCCCAGCATTTT.

The rearrangement uses TRBV7-2 and TRBJ2-7, with a possible D match to TRBD1 (5 bases). This CDR3 is 14 amino acids long. Germline CDR1 is SGHTA and CDR2 is FQGNSA. V was cut by 5 bases and J by 3 bases, with 14 bases left in between. The CDR3 DNA reads TGTGCCAGCAGCACCCAGGGTAGGGGCTACGAGCAGTACTTC. Residues: CASSTQGRGYEQYF. The whole variable domain, filled in from reference TRBV7-2 and TRBJ2-7, reads GAGVSQSPSNKVTEKGKDVELRCDPISGHTALYWYRQSLGQGLEFLIYFQGNSAPDKSGLPSDRFSAERTGGSVSTLTIQRTQQEDSAVYLCASSTQGRGYEQYFGPGTRLTVT.

V is TRBV5-1 and J is TRBJ2-1; 11 nucleotides line up with TRBD2. This CDR3 contains 17 residues. The J segment lost 4 bases and the V segment lost 1 base, leaving 7 bases of the junction unmatched. Germline V gives CDR1 SGHRS, CDR2 YFSETQ. The CDR3 DNA sequence: TGCGCCAGCAGCTTGTTTTCTAGCGGGGGGTCTTACAATGAGCAGTTCTTC. It encodes CASSLFSSGGSYNEQFF.

This chain uses TRBV2 with TRBJ2-5; 8 bases fit TRBD2. The CDR3 is 12 amino acids. V was clipped by 10 bases and J by 5 bases; unmatched bases: 6. Per the germline V gene, CDR1 is SNHLY and CDR2 is FYNNEI. CDR3 loop: CATLTSAETQYF. The CDR3 region has the DNA TGTGCCACCCTGACTAGCGCGGAGACCCAGTACTTC.

J is TRBJ1-2 and V is TRBV11-2, with 7 bases aligning to TRBD1. The CDR3 runs to 15 residues. Germline trimming cut 5 bases from V and 4 bases from J; bases unmatched to any gene: 10. In germline, CDR1 is SGHAT, CDR2 FQNNGV. For the CDR3, the DNA is TGTGCCAGCAGCACCCAGGGACAGACCTTCTATGGCTACACCTTC. This codes for CASSTQGQTFYGYTF.

The genes are TRBV30 and TRBJ1-1; D gene uncertain. Germline CDR1 reads GTSNPN; CDR2 reads SVGIG (reference sequence). Trimming removed 0 bases from V and 5 bases from J, with 13 bases in between. The CDR3 contains 14 residues. CDR3 DNA: TGTGCCTGGAGTGTACGAGGGATCGGGACTGAAGCTTTCTTT. It codes for CAWSVRGIGTEAFF.

V usage is TRBV6-5 and J usage is TRBJ2-3; 8 nucleotides align to TRBD1. The CDR3 is 15 residues long. V shed 5 bases, J shed 2 bases, and the junction held 6 bases outside the gene matches. Looked up from germline, CDR1 is MNHEY and CDR2 is SVGAGI. The CDR3 DNA reads as TGTGCCAGCAGTCACGGACAGGGAAACACAGATACGCAGTATTTT. Translated, it gives CASSHGQGNTDTQYF.

This clone was detected once. The V gene is TRBV27, the J gene TRBJ2-3; 8 bases line up with TRBD2. The CDR3 runs to 17 residues. Trimming at V came to 8 bases and at J to 1 base, leaving 14 bases not matched to a gene. The germline gives CDR1 MNHEY, CDR2 SMNVEV (reference sequence). The CDR3 is CASCRAGLVGRTDTQYF. Here the CDR3 DNA reads TGTGCCAGCTGTCGTGCGGGACTAGTAGGTCGCACAGATACGCAGTATTTT.

The rearrangement uses TRBV11-2 and TRBJ2-3; TRBD1 might be the D (6 bases). The CDR3 is 16 residues long. CDR1 and CDR2 (germline): SGHAT, FQNNGV. V was trimmed by 10 bases and J by 7 bases, leaving 27 bases between them. The CDR3 loop reads CATSLGAERPAYTQYF. In DNA, the CDR3 is TGTGCCACTTCGTTGGGGGCCGAGCGGCCTGCGTATACGCAGTATTTT.

The chain joins TRBV4-2 to TRBJ1-2, with D perhaps matching TRBD1 (6 bases). CDR3 length: 14 residues. Trimming stripped 3 bases from V and 3 bases from J, with 11 bases between. Germline V CDR1 and CDR2: LGHNA, YNFKEQ. CDR3 residues: CASSHLDSDYGYTF. CDR3 bases: TGTGCCAGCAGCCACCTGGACAGCGACTATGGCTACACCTTC.

The table lists this clone with a few counts. The gene calls are TRBV7-9 and TRBJ2-7; 8 positions agree with TRBD2. This CDR3 is 16 amino acids long. V dropped 3 bases and J dropped 0; count of bases not matched to a gene: 7. CDR1 is SEHNR, CDR2 FQNEAQ, per germline (reference sequence). The CDR3 region is CASSLGGGRSSYEQYF. The CDR3 DNA reads as TGTGCCAGCAGCTTGGGCGGGGGGCGAAGCTCCTACGAGCAGTACTTC.

The genes are TRBV28 and TRBJ2-5; 8 bases line up with TRBD1. The CDR3 is made up of 16 amino acids. V gave up 2 bases and J gave up 5 bases; unmatched junction bases: 10. Germline V gene data show CDR1 as MDHEN and CDR2 as SYDVKM. CDR3 loop: CASSLAGRGREETQYF. The DNA of the CDR3 is TGTGCCAGCAGTTTAGCTGGCAGGGGGCGCGAGGAGACCCAGTACTTC. The whole variable domain, filled in from reference TRBV28 and TRBJ2-5, reads DVKVTQSSRYLVKRTGEKVFLECVQDMDHENMFWYRQDPGLGLRLIYFSYDVKMKEKGDIPEGYSVSREKKERFSLILESASTNQTSMYLCASSLAGRGREETQYFGPGTRLLVL.

This chain uses TRBV24-1 with TRBJ2-3; a possible D gene is TRBD1 (5 bases). V was shortened by 5 bases and J by 1 base, with 12 bases between the two germline ends. This CDR3 comprises 15 residues. Germline V gene data show CDR1 as KGHDR and CDR2 as SFDVKD. The CDR3 DNA reads as TGTGCCACCAGTGGTAAGGGGCTTGGCACAGATACGCAGTATTTT. Amino acid sequence: CATSGKGLGTDTQYF.

This chain uses TRBV27 with TRBJ1-5, with 7 positions matching TRBD1. Losses at the gene ends were 8 bases for V and 6 bases for J; bases not matched to a gene: 10. CDR1 and CDR2 (germline): MNHEY, SMNVEV (reference sequence). The CDR3 contains 14 residues. The CDR3 loop reads CASAPTGNGQPQHF. The CDR3 bases are TGTGCCAGCGCCCCGACAGGGAACGGTCAGCCCCAGCATTTT.

The chain is built from TRBV19 and TRBJ1-1; the match to TRBD1 covers 7 bases. The ends lost 4 bases at V and 5 bases at J; junction bases unmatched: 13. CDR3 length: 16 amino acids. Germline-derived CDR1 and CDR2 are LNHDA and SQIVND (reference sequence). CDR3 sequence: CASSRVRGRGGTEAFF. CDR3 bases: TGTGCCAGTAGTAGGGTGAGGGGGCGCGGGGGGACTGAAGCTTTCTTT.

This chain links TRBV4-1 with TRBJ1-2, with D possibly being TRBD1 (5 bases). The CDR3 consists of 16 residues. Germline CDR1 and CDR2: MGHRA and YSYEKL. The V end lost 4 bases, the J end lost 0 bases, and 15 bases lay between the germline ends. The CDR3 region has the DNA TGCGCCAGCAGCCCAGACCGGACACAGTCTAACTATGGCTACACCTTC. Protein sequence: CASSPDRTQSNYGYTF.

The chain is built from TRBV27 and TRBJ1-2, with no clear D. The CDR3 consists of 14 residues. CDR1 and CDR2 from the germline V gene are MNHEY and SMNVEV (reference sequence). V was shortened by 3 bases and J by 0 bases, with 8 bases between the two germline ends. This chain's CDR3 is CASSLGSANYGYTF. Written as DNA, the CDR3 is TGTGCCAGCAGTTTGGGCAGTGCTAACTATGGCTACACCTTC.

The CDR3 is CASSLAGGAYEQYF. The CDR3 DNA reads TGTGCCAGCAGCCTAGCGGGGGGCGCCTACGAGCAGTACTTC. The rearrangement joins TRBV9 to TRBJ2-7, with 11 bases lining up with TRBD2. Germline CDR1 reads SGDLS; CDR2 reads YYNGEE. There are 14 residues in the CDR3. After removal of 4 bases from V and 2 bases from J, the junction contained 2 bases not matched to a gene.

The genes are TRBV6-5 and TRBJ1-3; 7 bases line up with TRBD1. V was pared by 10 bases and J by 4 bases, with 10 bases of the junction left unmatched. This CDR3 has 14 residues. Germline V CDR1 and CDR2: MNHEY, SVGAGI. The CDR3: CATNPSTGGNTIYF. DNA of the CDR3: TGTGCCACTAACCCCTCGACAGGGGGAAACACCATATATTTT.

The chain uses TRBV24-1 and TRBJ2-2; no clear D gene. The germline V gene encodes CDR1 KGHDR and CDR2 SFDVKD. This CDR3 contains 12 residues. Trimming cost V 6 bases and J 3 bases, with 4 bases left between them. CDR3 nucleotide sequence: TGTGCCACCAGTACGGACACCGGGGAGCTGTTTTTT. It is translated as CATSTDTGELFF.

The chain combines TRBV13 with TRBJ2-3; TRBD1 aligns across 9 bases. The length of the CDR3 is 16 residues. In germline, CDR1 is PRHDT, CDR2 FYEKMQ (reference sequence). J lost 2 bases, V lost 5 bases, and 8 bases had no gene match. The CDR3 sequence is CASSPGQGLLTDTQYF. The CDR3 nucleotides read TGTGCCAGCAGCCCAGGACAGGGGCTTCTCACAGATACGCAGTATTTT.

The chain couples TRBV1 to TRBJ2-3; whether TRBD2, the table's D call, matches the DNA was not checked. TRBV1 is assigned pseudogene status. The CDR3 loop spans 16 amino acids. The CDR3 coding sequence is TGCACCAGCAGCCAAGAAACAGCGGGGGGGCCAGATACGCAGTATTTT. Protein product: CTSSQETAGGPDTQYF.